Presented here are 17 T cell receptor beta chains from one specimen sequenced in a study of cytomegalovirus exposure and HLA in healthy donors. Vbeta (60) and Jbeta (13) primers were used in the PCR. Sequencing used immunoSEQ multiplex PCR; TCRdb keeps in-frame clones, though not all of them. The sample includes about 190,000 clones, roughly 80% seen only once; the top ten take roughly 1.5%. The source material was PBMCs. All receptors derive from a woman between 18 and 29 years old in good health and CMV-seronegative.

The chain is built from TRBV15 and TRBJ1-1; the D is unclear. Germline V gives CDR1 LNHNV, CDR2 YYDKDF (reference sequence). Between the trimmed V and J ends, which lost 4 bases and 3 bases, there was a span of 9 bases. The CDR3 is 13 amino acids. As DNA, the CDR3 is TGTGCCACCAGCATACAGAGCTACACTGAAGCTTTCTTT. It codes for CATSIQSYTEAFF.

This clone came up a few times. V usage is TRBV5-4 and J usage is TRBJ2-3; 11 bases map to TRBD2. The V gene end was trimmed by 0 bases and the J gene end by 3 bases; junction bases not matched to a gene: 6. The CDR3 consists of 17 residues. CDR1 is SGHNT and CDR2 is YYREEE in the germline V gene (reference sequence). The CDR3 region has the DNA TGTGCCAGCAGCTTGGGGAAAACTAGCGGGAGTACAGATACGCAGTATTTT. It is translated as CASSLGKTSGSTDTQYF.

The gene calls are TRBV5-6 and TRBJ2-7; TRBD1 is a possible D gene (6 bases). Germline CDR1 SGHDT, CDR2 YYEEEE. There are 14 residues in the CDR3. The germline V and J ends were trimmed by 0 bases and 7 bases, with 14 bases remaining between them. The CDR3 spells CASSLDRAFGEQYF. The CDR3 DNA sequence: TGTGCCAGCAGCTTGGACAGGGCGTTTGGAGAGCAGTACTTC.

The chain couples TRBV7-3 to TRBJ2-6, with TRBD2 matching over 9 bases. The CDR3 covers 18 residues. Trimming took 2 bases from V and 3 from J; bases not matched to a gene: 8. In germline, CDR1 is SGHTA, CDR2 FQGTGA. In DNA form, the CDR3 reads TGTGCCAGCAGCTTAGAAGGCGGGGGGGCTTATGGGGCCAACGTCCTGACTTTC. Encoded protein: CASSLEGGGAYGANVLTF.

This clone was counted a few times. The chain links TRBV5-4 to TRBJ2-1; D may be TRBD2 (6 bases). The CDR3 runs 15 residues. V lost 2 bases and J 8 bases, leaving 17 bases between the germline ends. Looked up from germline, CDR1 is SGHNT and CDR2 is YYREEE (reference sequence). The DNA for the CDR3 is TGTGCCAGCAGCTTCGATCCGGGAGCGGACGATGAGCAGTTCTTC. As protein: CASSFDPGADDEQFF.

The chain carries TRBV9 and TRBJ1-1, with 8 bases that match TRBD1. Trimming cost V 0 bases and J 0 bases; bases outside gene matches: 7. The CDR3 runs 17 residues. CDR1 is SGDLS, CDR2 YYNGEE, per germline. The CDR3 DNA reads as TGTGCCAGCAGCGTAGGGACAGGGAATATCCTGAACACTGAAGCTTTCTTT. This gives the protein CASSVGTGNILNTEAFF.

With respect to this clone: Other DNA sequences in this sample translate to the same CDR3. The chain uses TRBV19 and TRBJ1-1; TRBD1 matches at 7 bases. After removal of 5 bases from V and 0 bases from J, the junction contained 3 bases not matched to a gene. The germline CDR1 and CDR2 sequences are LNHDA and SQIVND (reference sequence). The CDR3 runs to 14 residues. CDR3 protein: CASSVGQLNTEAFF. The CDR3 DNA is TGTGCCAGTAGTGTGGGACAGCTGAACACTGAAGCTTTCTTT. Looking up the rest from reference TRBV19 and TRBJ1-1 gives the full variable domain: DGGITQSPKYLFRKEGQNVTLSCEQNLNHDAMYWYRQDPGQGLRLIYYSQIVNDFQKGDIAEGYSVSREKKESFPLTVTSAQKNPTAFYLCASSVGQLNTEAFFGQGTRLTVV.

The chain joins TRBV6-4 to TRBJ2-2; D may be TRBD1 (6 bases). Germline CDR1 and CDR2: MRHNA and SNTAGT. There are 18 residues in the CDR3. Between the trimmed V and J ends, which lost 0 bases and 6 bases, there was a span of 20 bases. CDR3 amino acids: CASSDSHGQPMRAGELFF. DNA for the CDR3: TGTGCCAGCAGTGACTCTCACGGACAGCCGATGAGGGCCGGGGAGCTGTTTTTT.

The CDR3 reads CASSLGDPWGADTQYF. The CDR3 DNA follows: TGTGCCAGCAGCTTGGGGGACCCCTGGGGGGCAGATACGCAGTATTTT. The chain carries TRBV11-3 and TRBJ2-3; TRBD2 is a possible D gene (6 bases). The CDR3 is made up of 16 amino acids. Germline V gene lookup returns CDR1 SGHNT and CDR2 YENEEA. With 3 bases removed from V and 4 bases from J, the gap between germline ends came to 17 bases.

This chain joins TRBV10-3 and TRBJ2-5, with 8 nucleotides matching TRBD1. The CDR3 is made up of 15 amino acids. Trimming at V came to 6 bases and at J to 2 bases, leaving 8 bases not matched to a gene. Germline CDR1 and CDR2: ENHRY and SYGVKD. The CDR3 spells CAISAYTGGQETQYF. CDR3 bases: TGTGCCATCAGCGCTTACACAGGGGGGCAAGAGACCCAGTACTTC.

This clone turned up a few times. The genes are TRBV5-1 and TRBJ2-3; D possibly corresponds to TRBD1 (6 bases). The germline V and J ends were trimmed by 4 bases and 4 bases, with 13 bases remaining between them. Germline V lookup: CDR1 SGHRS, CDR2 YFSETQ. This CDR3 has 14 residues. The CDR3 sequence is CASSPGTFADTQYF. CDR3 nucleotides: TGCGCCAGCAGCCCAGGGACATTTGCAGATACGCAGTATTTT.

J is TRBJ1-2 and V is TRBV27; possible D gene TRBD1, 6 bases. Germline CDR1 MNHEY, CDR2 SMNVEV (reference sequence). Trimming cost V 0 bases and J 5 bases, with 16 bases left between them. The CDR3 runs to 16 residues. The chain's CDR3 is CASSLSGLTGRYGYTF. CDR3 coding DNA: TGTGCCAGCAGTTTATCGGGGTTGACAGGAAGATATGGCTACACCTTC.

The chain links TRBV6-5 to TRBJ1-3; 11 bases align to TRBD1. After removal of 6 bases from V and 4 bases from J, the junction contained 2 bases not matched to a gene. The length of the CDR3 is 14 residues. Germline V gene sequence: CDR1 MNHEY, CDR2 SVGAGI. Written as DNA, the CDR3 is TGTGCCAGCAGGGACAGGGGGCTCGGAAACACCATATATTTT. Its protein product is CASRDRGLGNTIYF.

The chain combines TRBV7-8 with TRBJ1-2; 7 bases match TRBD1. With 6 bases clipped from V and 4 bases from J, the junction kept 17 bases outside the gene matches. The CDR3 loop spans 17 amino acids. Germline lookup yields CDR1 SGHVS and CDR2 FQNEAQ. The CDR3 nucleotides read TGTGCCAGCAGTCCTGGGACAGCCCAGGGTTATTCCTATGGCTACACCTTC. This encodes CASSPGTAQGYSYGYTF.

This clone was counted once. The chain couples TRBV7-9 to TRBJ1-2; possible D gene TRBD1, 6 bases. This CDR3 has 15 amino acids. Germline lookup yields CDR1 SEHNR and CDR2 FQNEAQ (reference sequence). Trimming left V 5 bases short and J 3 bases short, with 16 bases between. The CDR3 region has the DNA TGTGCCAGCAGCGTAGAGGGGGGGGAATACTATGGCTACACCTTC. Translating gives CASSVEGGEYYGYTF.

The chain is built from TRBV5-1 and TRBJ2-3; 11 positions match TRBD2. This CDR3 region has 16 residues. From germline, CDR1 is SGHRS and CDR2 YFSETQ. The V and J ends lost 0 bases and 6 bases, in that order; junction bases with no gene match: 6. CDR3 in DNA: TGCGCCAGCAGCTTGGAAATAGCGGGGGGGAGGGATACGCAGTATTTT. This translates into CASSLEIAGGRDTQYF.

The rearrangement links TRBV28 to TRBJ2-1; possibly TRBD2 for D (5 bases). CDR1 and CDR2 (germline): MDHEN, SYDVKM. V was cut by 4 bases and J by 3 bases, with 16 bases left in between. CDR3 length: 16 amino acids. CDR3 in amino acids: CASSSPRGSFYNEQFF. The CDR3, as DNA: TGTGCCAGCAGTTCGCCCCGGGGTTCCTTCTACAATGAGCAGTTCTTC.